This entry features one T cell receptor (beta chain) sequence. Additional DNA sequences in this sample encode the identical CDR3. Repertoires were generated with immunoSEQ multiplex PCR, while TCRdb's copy carries only in-frame clones and drops some. The table has some 110,000 clones, 80% to 85% seen once; the top ten hold roughly two fifths. This specimen comes from a study of blood T cell repertoires in COVID-19. CDR3 size: 12 residues. V was pared by 2 bases and J by 7 bases, with 8 bases between. Germline-derived CDR1 and CDR2 are KGHSH and LQKENI. Input material: peripheral blood. The sequence derives from a man aged 80 or over with acute or convalescent COVID-19. The chain uses TRBV18 and TRBJ1-2; no definite D call. The CDR3 sequence is CASSPGRVGYTF. The DNA for the CDR3 is TGTGCCAGCTCACCAGGGAGGGTTGGCTACACCTTC.